These 5 T cell receptor beta chains were all obtained from the same sample, sequenced in a study of shared clonotypes between healthy human individuals (dated by TCRdb to the early 2020s). For the CD8 naive samples, CD45RO-negative cells were positively selected for CCR7, yielding a CD45RA+CCR7+ population from which TemRA cells were excluded. Library construction relied on the immunoSEQ multiplex PCR assay. TCRdb obtained this table from immuneACCESS and retained in-frame rearrangements with V and J assigned. These tables miss some clones; where compared with another copy, unresolved V genes account for less than half of the shortfall, and the remainder is unexplained. This sample gives hundreds of thousands of clones in total; approximately 96% of them show up just once. Approximately 0.11% of the sample goes to the ten largest clones. The sample was naive CD8+ T cells sorted from blood. The cell subset or site label on this specimen signifies: CD45RA+CCR7+. The source of these receptors is a woman aged 25 to 39 in good health.

The chain employs TRBV15 and TRBJ1-2, with 9 nucleotides matching TRBD1. The CDR3 covers 16 residues. V trimming: 5 bases; J trimming: 7 bases; junction bases outside the gene matches: 14. Germline CDR1 and CDR2: LNHNV and YYDKDF (reference sequence). This CDR3 reads CATSPRPDRGAGGYTF. The CDR3 DNA reads as TGTGCCACCAGCCCCCGACCGGACAGGGGTGCCGGTGGCTACACCTTC.

The chain uses TRBV19 and TRBJ1-1; D is unclear. Between the trimmed V and J ends, which lost 5 bases and 2 bases, there was a span of 6 bases. The germline V gene encodes CDR1 LNHDA and CDR2 SQIVND (reference sequence). The CDR3 totals 12 residues. Written as DNA, the CDR3 is TGTGCCAGTAGTTTCCCTAACACTGAAGCTTTCTTT. Protein sequence: CASSFPNTEAFF.

The sample holds a few counts of this clone. J is TRBJ2-7 and V is TRBV20-1; unclear D gene. This CDR3 comprises 11 residues. Germline CDR1 DFQATT, CDR2 SNEGSKA (reference sequence). Deletions cut 3 bases from V and 7 bases from J, with 10 bases between. CDR3: CSASDDGEQYF. The CDR3 DNA follows: TGCAGTGCTAGTGATGACGGAGAGCAGTACTTC.

The rearrangement links TRBV11-2 to TRBJ1-3; possible D gene TRBD1, 6 bases. Germline values: CDR1 SGHAT, CDR2 FQNNGV. This CDR3 comprises 14 residues. V shed 5 bases and J shed 0 bases, with 8 bases lying between them. The CDR3 DNA sequence: TGTGCCAGCAGCGTCAGGGGCTCTGGAAACACCATATATTTT. Translation gives CASSVRGSGNTIYF.

The V and J genes are TRBV27 and TRBJ1-2, with a tentative D call TRBD1 (5 bases). In germline, CDR1 is MNHEY, CDR2 SMNVEV (reference sequence). CDR3 length equals 11 residues. V was pared by 6 bases and J by 4 bases, with 6 bases between. The CDR3 is CASRTAYGYTF. The CDR3, as DNA: TGTGCCAGCAGGACAGCCTATGGCTACACCTTC.